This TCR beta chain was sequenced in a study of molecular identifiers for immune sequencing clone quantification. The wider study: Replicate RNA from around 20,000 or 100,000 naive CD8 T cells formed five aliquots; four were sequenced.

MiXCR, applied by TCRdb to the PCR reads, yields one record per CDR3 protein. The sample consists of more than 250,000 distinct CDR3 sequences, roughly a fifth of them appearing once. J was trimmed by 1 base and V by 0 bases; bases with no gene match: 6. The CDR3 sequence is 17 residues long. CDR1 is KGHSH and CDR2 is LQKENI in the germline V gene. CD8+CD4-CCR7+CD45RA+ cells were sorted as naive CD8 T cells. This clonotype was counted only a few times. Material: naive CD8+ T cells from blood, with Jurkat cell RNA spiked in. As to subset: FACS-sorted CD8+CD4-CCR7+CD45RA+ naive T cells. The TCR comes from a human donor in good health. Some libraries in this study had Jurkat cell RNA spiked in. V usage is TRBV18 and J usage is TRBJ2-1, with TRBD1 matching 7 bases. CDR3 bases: TGTGCCAGCTCACCACCCGGGGTGACAGGGTCCTACAATGAGCAGTTCTTC. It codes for CASSPPGVTGSYNEQFF. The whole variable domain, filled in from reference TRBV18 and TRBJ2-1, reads NAGVMQNPRHLVRRRGQEARLRCSPMKGHSHVYWYRQLPEEGLKFMVYLQKENIIDESGMPKERFSAEFPKEGPSILRIQQVVRGDSAAYFCASSPPGVTGSYNEQFFGPGTRLTVL.